Listed here are 32 T cell receptor beta chains from one sample, sequenced in a study of CD8+CD57+ T cells in acquired aplastic anemia. Patients sequenced had flow cytometry evidence of CD8+CD57+ cell expansion. The use of genomic DNA as template underpinned the TCR beta VDJ and CDR3 profiling. TCRdb reanalysed the reads using MiXCR and keeps one entry per CDR3 protein. The data hold 400,000 to 600,000 distinct CDR3 sequences, with about a third observed a single time. The sequenced sample was sorted CD4+, CD8+, or CD8+CD57+ T cells (not recorded which) from PBMCs. These receptors all stem from a human donor with aplastic anemia.

This clonotype was counted many times. The chain uses TRBV6-1 and TRBJ1-6, with TRBD1 as a possible D gene (5 bases). Germline V gives CDR1 MNHNS, CDR2 SASEGT. The CDR3 spans 14 residues. Trimming pared 9 bases from V and 4 bases from J, leaving 13 bases between. CDR3 amino acids: CASRPDSYNSPLHF. The DNA of the CDR3 is TGTGCCAGTCGCCCTGACAGTTATAATTCACCCCTCCACTTT.

This chain uses TRBV12-3 or TRBV12-4 with TRBJ2-2, with a possible D match to TRBD1 (6 bases). This CDR3 comprises 15 residues. The ends were cut back, 6 bases at V and 1 base at J, with 12 bases in the middle. This CDR3 reads CASSARTENTGELFF. CDR3 coding DNA: TGTGCCAGCAGCGCCAGGACAGAGAACACCGGGGAGCTGTTTTTT.

This clonotype was recorded at least ten times. V gene TRBV9 combines with J gene TRBJ1-3, with TRBD1 as a possible D gene (5 bases). Germline V gene lookup returns CDR1 SGDLS and CDR2 YYNGEE. V was shortened by 0 bases and J by 4 bases, with 14 bases between the two germline ends. The CDR3 is 16 residues long. CDR3 protein: CASSVGSREAGNTIYF. CDR3 coding DNA: TGTGCCAGCAGCGTAGGGAGCAGGGAAGCGGGAAACACCATATATTTT. Full variable domain (rest looked up from reference TRBV9 and TRBJ1-3): DSGVTQTPKHLITATGQRVTLRCSPRSGDLSVYWYQQSLDQGLQFLIQYYNGEERAKGNILERFSAQQFPDLHSELNLSSLELGDSALYFCASSVGSREAGNTIYFGEGSWLTVV.

This clonotype was seen repeatedly, ten times or more. The chain recombines TRBV5-4 with TRBJ2-3, with 14 nucleotides matching TRBD2. V shed 4 bases, J shed 2 bases, and the junction held 3 bases outside the gene matches. Germline V lookup: CDR1 SGHNT, CDR2 YYREEE (reference sequence). This CDR3 region has 16 residues. CDR3 protein: CASSLGLAGDTDTQYF. CDR3 DNA: TGTGCCAGCAGCCTGGGACTAGCGGGGGACACAGATACGCAGTATTTT. Full variable domain (remainder filled in from reference TRBV5-4 and TRBJ2-3): ETGVTQSPTHLIKTRGQQVTLRCSSQSGHNTVSWYQQALGQGPQFIFQYYREEENGRGNFPPRFSGLQFPNYSSELNVNALELDDSALYLCASSLGLAGDTDTQYFGPGTRLTVL.

The CDR3 reads CATSRDWTYEQYF. The CDR3 region has the DNA TGTGCCACCAGTAGGGATTGGACGTACGAGCAGTACTTC. The chain uses TRBV15 and TRBJ2-7; no clear D gene. From germline, CDR1 is LNHNV and CDR2 YYDKDF (reference sequence). This CDR3 region has 13 residues. Trimming cost V 6 bases and J 4 bases, with 13 bases left between them.

Comments on this clonotype: A single base separates this from a much larger clone, so it may be a read error. This chain joins TRBV5-1 and TRBJ1-2; TRBD1 might be the D (5 bases). Germline lookup yields CDR1 SGHRS and CDR2 YFSETQ. The CDR3 contains 13 residues. CDR3: CASSHGADYGHTF. The CDR3 bases are TGCGCCAGCAGCCATGGGGCCGACTATGGCCACACCTTC.

This clonotype has just a few counts. V usage is TRBV19 and J usage is TRBJ2-1, with TRBD2 matching 13 bases. The ends lost 10 bases at V and 2 bases at J; junction bases unmatched: 8. CDR1 and CDR2 from the germline V gene are LNHDA and SQIVND (reference sequence). The CDR3 sequence is 16 residues long. The CDR3 loop reads CATAGTSGTTYNEQFF. DNA for the CDR3: TGTGCCACCGCGGGGACTAGCGGGACCACCTACAATGAGCAGTTCTTC.

The chain carries TRBV10-3 and TRBJ1-4; a possible D gene is TRBD1 (6 bases). V lost 10 bases, J lost 4 bases, and 13 bases lay in between. Germline CDR1 ENHRY, CDR2 SYGVKD. The CDR3 length is 13 residues. CDR3 region: CASRVGGNEKLFF. For the CDR3, the DNA is TGTGCCAGCAGAGTAGGGGGTAATGAAAAACTGTTTTTT.

This clonotype was seen only a few times. The chain employs TRBV25-1 and TRBJ2-6; D ambiguous. Trimming cost V 5 bases and J 4 bases, with 21 bases left between them. The CDR3 length is 18 residues. CDR1 is MGHDK, CDR2 SYGVNS, per germline. This CDR3 is CASSLVPGPGSGANVLTF. CDR3 DNA sequence: TGTGCCAGCAGTTTAGTTCCCGGTCCTGGGTCGGGGGCCAACGTCCTGACTTTC.

In this sample, this clonotype turned up many times. This chain connects TRBV19 to TRBJ1-1; D gene unclear. Per the germline V gene, CDR1 is LNHDA and CDR2 is SQIVND (reference sequence). The CDR3 totals 13 residues. The ends were cut back, 3 bases at V and 0 bases at J, with 5 bases in the middle. CDR3 in amino acids: CASSILVNTEAFF. The DNA for the CDR3 is TGTGCCAGTAGTATCTTAGTGAACACTGAAGCTTTCTTT.

This clonotype showed up many times. The V call is TRBV19, the J call TRBJ2-7, with 8 nucleotides matching TRBD2. The CDR3 length is 14 residues. V was clipped by 5 bases and J by 2 bases; unmatched bases: 5. The germline V gene has CDR1 LNHDA and CDR2 SQIVND (reference sequence). This CDR3 is CASSDSGGAYEQYF. CDR3 DNA sequence: TGTGCCAGTAGTGACTCCGGGGGGGCCTACGAGCAGTACTTC. The complete variable domain, with remaining parts taken from reference TRBV19 and TRBJ2-7, reads DGGITQSPKYLFRKEGQNVTLSCEQNLNHDAMYWYRQDPGQGLRLIYYSQIVNDFQKGDIAEGYSVSREKKESFPLTVTSAQKNPTAFYLCASSDSGGAYEQYFGPGTRLTVT.

This clonotype was picked up many times. This chain uses TRBV25-1 with TRBJ2-7, with D hard to call. This CDR3 comprises 11 residues. V lost 4 bases and J 3 bases, leaving 4 bases between the germline ends. Germline assignment: CDR1 MGHDK and CDR2 SYGVNS. The CDR3 is CASSGYYEQYF. The CDR3 region has the DNA TGTGCCAGCAGTGGATACTACGAGCAGTACTTC.

This clonotype was seen at least ten times. This chain uses TRBV2 with TRBJ2-1, with D perhaps matching TRBD1 (6 bases). V dropped 7 bases and J dropped 4 bases, with 17 bases sitting between them. Germline lookup yields CDR1 SNHLY and CDR2 FYNNEI. The CDR3 has 15 amino acids. Here the CDR3 DNA reads TGTGCCAGCACAACTCAGGGGCGTCAGTACAATGAGCAGTTCTTC. This codes for CASTTQGRQYNEQFF.

The chain has TRBV28 and TRBJ1-6, with D unclear. The CDR3 has 11 residues. V was shortened by 3 bases and J by 9 bases, with 3 bases between the two germline ends. Germline V gives CDR1 MDHEN, CDR2 SYDVKM. The CDR3 sequence: CASSFSSPLHF. The CDR3 DNA reads TGTGCCAGCAGTTTCTCTTCACCCCTCCACTTT.

The chain couples TRBV24-1 to TRBJ2-5; TRBD1 matches at 9 bases. With the DNA end fitting TRBJ2-7 better, the J assignment may be wrong. Germline loops: CDR1 KGHDR, CDR2 SFDVKD. CDR3 size: 14 residues. The CDR3 spells CATSRTGGVGEQYF. The CDR3, as DNA: TGTGCCACCAGTCGTACAGGGGGCGTCGGCGAGCAGTACTTC.

The chain carries TRBV29-1 and TRBJ2-7, with D unclear. V was pared by 5 bases and J by 0 bases, with 5 bases between. This CDR3 spans 11 amino acids. The V gene's germline CDR1 is SQVTM and CDR2 ANQGSEA. CDR3 DNA sequence: TGCAGCGTTTTAAGCTCCTACGAGCAGTACTTC. Translation gives CSVLSSYEQYF.

This clonotype was found a few times. The J gene is TRBJ2-3, the V gene TRBV5-5, with 7 nucleotides matching TRBD1. V trimming: 0 bases; J trimming: 2 bases; junction bases outside the gene matches: 3. The germline gives CDR1 SGHKS, CDR2 YYEKEE (reference sequence). CDR3 length equals 15 residues. Here the CDR3 DNA reads TGTGCCAGCAGCTTGGTGGACAGGACCACAGATACGCAGTATTTT. Translated: CASSLVDRTTDTQYF.

At least ten counts were recorded for this clonotype. The rearrangement links TRBV7-2 to TRBJ1-2, with TRBD1 identical over 10 bases. The germline CDR1 and CDR2 sequences are SGHTA and FQGNSA. CDR3 length: 13 amino acids. V lost 6 bases, J lost 3 bases, and 1 base stayed unmatched. CDR3 sequence reads: CASRGQGHYGYTF. Written as DNA, the CDR3 is TGTGCCAGCAGGGGACAGGGGCACTATGGCTACACCTTC.

This clonotype showed up many times. The chain links TRBV10-2 to TRBJ2-2; 7 nucleotides match TRBD1. CDR1 and CDR2 (germline): WSHSY, SAAADI. Trimming took 5 bases from V and 4 from J; bases not matched to a gene: 7. This CDR3 is 15 amino acids long. CDR3 in DNA: TGCGCCAGCAGTTCGAGGGGGCAGAGCACCGGGGAGCTGTTTTTT. This translates into CASSSRGQSTGELFF.

The chain's CDR3 is CASRRGFQGALGQPQHF. The CDR3 coding sequence is TGTGCCAGCAGGAGGGGTTTCCAGGGGGCTCTGGGTCAGCCCCAGCATTTT. V gene TRBV2 combines with J gene TRBJ1-5, with 8 bases matching TRBD1. The germline gives CDR1 SNHLY, CDR2 FYNNEI. This CDR3 contains 17 residues. The V gene end was trimmed by 6 bases and the J gene end by 6 bases; junction bases not matched to a gene: 16. Full variable domain (rest looked up from reference TRBV2 and TRBJ1-5): EPEVTQTPSHQVTQMGQEVILRCVPISNHLYFYWYRQILGQKVEFLVSFYNNEISEKSEIFDDQFSVERPDGSNFTLKIRSTKLEDSAMYFCASRRGFQGALGQPQHFGDGTRLSIL.

With regard to this clonotype: The germline gene is not matched at one end of the junction; a read error may be the cause. The CDR3 DNA is TGTGCCAGCAGCTTAATGATGGTCGGGAGATTACTAGAAAACTCTGGTAACACCATATATTTT. Protein: CASSLMMVGRLLENSGNTIYF. V gene TRBV7-3 combines with J gene TRBJ1-3; D ambiguous. The germline V gene has CDR1 SGHTA and CDR2 FQGTGA. The CDR3 contains 21 residues.

This clonotype was seen a handful of times. The rearrangement joins TRBV6-1 to TRBJ1-3; D gene unclear. The CDR3 has 15 residues. The germline gives CDR1 MNHNS, CDR2 SASEGT. V gave up 2 bases and J gave up 0 bases, with 8 bases separating them. CDR3 region: CASSEYLSSGNTIYF. Here the CDR3 DNA reads TGTGCCAGCAGTGAATATTTAAGCTCTGGAAACACCATATATTTT.

This clonotype has at least ten counts. J is TRBJ2-7 and V is TRBV7-2; 7 bases match TRBD1. Germline loops: CDR1 SGHTA, CDR2 FQGNSA. The CDR3 is made up of 14 amino acids. V shed 2 bases, J shed 7 bases, and the junction held 8 bases outside the gene matches. The CDR3 is CASSLSQGVREQYF. DNA for the CDR3: TGTGCCAGCAGCTTATCCCAGGGGGTGAGGGAGCAGTACTTC.

This clonotype was found many times. The chain recombines TRBV20-1 with TRBJ2-7, with 7 nucleotides matching TRBD1. Germline CDR1 is DFQATT and CDR2 is SNEGSKA (reference sequence). J was trimmed by 3 bases and V by 6 bases; bases with no gene match: 11. The CDR3 contains 14 residues. Here the CDR3 DNA reads TGCAGTGCCGGGGAAGGGGGCTATAGCTACGAGCAGTACTTC. Protein sequence: CSAGEGGYSYEQYF.

About this clonotype itself: This may be a read error: a much more frequent sequence differs by one nucleotide. This chain links TRBV19 with TRBJ2-7; weak D call: TRBD1 (6 bases). Trimming pared 4 bases from V and 5 bases from J, leaving 15 bases between. The germline CDR1 and CDR2 sequences are LNHDA and SQIVND (reference sequence). The CDR3 totals 14 residues. The CDR3: CASSNTGRTDEQYF. Written as DNA, the CDR3 is TGTGCCAGTAGTAACACAGGGAGAACTGACGAGCAGTACTTC.

Only a few counts were recorded for this clonotype. The conserved phenylalanine or tryptophan normally closing the CDR3 is absent here, so this likely arose from a read error. Because the CDR3's place on the DNA is in doubt, the DNA is left out and the CDR3 is given as listed by TCRdb. This chain connects TRBV7-3 to TRBJ2-7. Including both end residues, the CDR3 is 8 amino acids long. Germline V lookup: CDR1 SGHTA, CDR2 FQGTGA. The CDR3 reads CASSLYSL.

The J gene is TRBJ2-1, the V gene TRBV9; no firm D call. Deletions cut 4 bases from V and 7 bases from J, with 9 bases between. Germline assignment: CDR1 SGDLS and CDR2 YYNGEE. The CDR3 is 12 residues long. CDR3 DNA sequence: TGTGCCAGCAGCCAAGCAGGAAATGAGCAGTTCTTC. Protein sequence: CASSQAGNEQFF.

The CDR3 region has the DNA TGTGCCAGCAGCTTACAGGGGGCCAAAAACATTCAGTACTTC. As protein: CASSLQGAKNIQYF. The V gene is TRBV5-6, the J gene TRBJ2-4, with 7 bases identical to TRBD1. J was trimmed by 1 base and V by 2 bases; bases with no gene match: 0. The CDR3 has 14 amino acids. Germline assignment: CDR1 SGHDT and CDR2 YYEEEE.

Turning to this clonotype: This may stem from a read error, because a much larger clone lies one nucleotide away. CDR3 region: CSAILGTGATYEQYF. The CDR3 DNA follows: TGCAGTGCTATCCTCGGGACAGGGGCGACCTACGAGCAGTACTTC. The chain combines TRBV20-1 with TRBJ2-7, with TRBD1 identical over 10 bases. J lost 2 bases, V lost 4 bases, and 8 bases had no gene match. The CDR3 is 15 amino acids. Germline CDR1 and CDR2: DFQATT and SNEGSKA (reference sequence).

This clonotype came up many times. The chain uses TRBV10-3 and TRBJ2-5; D possibly matches TRBD1 or TRBD2 (6 bases each). The CDR3 is 14 residues long. Germline CDR1 and CDR2: ENHRY and SYGVKD. V lost 4 bases and J lost 5, with 14 bases in between. CDR3 DNA sequence: TGTGCCATCAGTGCCAGGGGAGGAGGGGAGACCCAGTACTTC. This encodes CAISARGGGETQYF.

This clonotype was observed a few times. The chain combines TRBV7-2 with TRBJ1-2; D perhaps matches TRBD1 (5 bases). CDR3 length: 15 residues. The V gene's germline CDR1 is SGHTA and CDR2 FQGNSA. V gave up 5 bases and J gave up 4 bases, with 17 bases separating them. The CDR3 DNA follows: TGTGCCAGCAGCCTACGGGACGGACGGGGCTATGGCTACACCTTC. Translation gives CASSLRDGRGYGYTF. Looking up the rest from reference TRBV7-2 and TRBJ1-2 gives the full variable domain: GAGVSQSPSNKVTEKGKDVELRCDPISGHTALYWYRQSLGQGLEFLIYFQGNSAPDKSGLPSDRFSAERTGGSVSTLTIQRTQQEDSAVYLCASSLRDGRGYGYTFGSGTRLTVV.

This clonotype came up many times. The CDR3 region is CSVAWGAEAFF. The DNA for the CDR3 is TGCAGCGTTGCCTGGGGGGCTGAAGCTTTCTTT. The V gene is TRBV29-1, the J gene TRBJ1-1; D is possibly TRBD1 (5 bases). Between the trimmed V and J ends, which lost 4 bases and 6 bases, there was a span of 9 bases. Per germline, CDR1 SQVTM and CDR2 ANQGSEA. CDR3 length: 11 amino acids.